One and the same sample provided the 28 T cell receptor beta chains below, sequenced in a study of human T cells and chemical hapten exposure. Each CDR3 protein gets one entry after TCRdb re-called the RACE reads with MiXCR. The data show about 57,000 distinct CDR3 sequences, approximately 8.6% seen once. Time point reported: patch test 1, 2 weeks after DPC sensitization. Treatment here: therapeutic diphenylcyclopropenone sensitization with weekly scalp DPC. Source: whole blood, taken in connection with sensitization to the hapten diphenylcyclopropenone (DPC). These receptors were collected from a woman in her 40s with alopecia areata. Some clones in this sample may be carry-over from other donors' samples.

This clonotype has ten or more counts. The V gene is TRBV6-2 or TRBV6-3, the J gene TRBJ1-5, with 7 bases lining up with TRBD1. Germline V lookup: CDR1 MNHEY, CDR2 SVGEGT. V dropped 7 bases and J dropped 3; count of bases not matched to a gene: 3. The CDR3 runs 13 residues. As DNA, the CDR3 is TGTGCCAGCATAGGGACAGTCAATCAGCCCCAGCATTTT. Amino acids: CASIGTVNQPQHF.

The sample holds many counts of this clonotype. The chain joins TRBV7-8 to TRBJ1-5; D is perhaps TRBD1 (5 bases). With 8 bases removed from V and 5 bases from J, the gap between germline ends came to 25 bases. Germline CDR1 and CDR2: SGHVS and FQNEAQ. This CDR3 has 17 residues. The CDR3 DNA follows: TGTGCCAGCCGCCTAGGACACGGGGAGATAGCAGATCAGCCCCAGCATTTT. Translation: CASRLGHGEIADQPQHF. Full variable domain (missing parts from reference TRBV7-8 and TRBJ1-5): GAGVSQSPRYKVAKRGQDVALRCDPISGHVSLFWYQQALGQGPEFLTYFQNEAQLDKSGLPSDRFFAERPEGSVSTLKIQRTQQEDSAVYLCASRLGHGEIADQPQHFGDGTRLSIL.

This clonotype was counted many times. V usage is TRBV2 and J usage is TRBJ2-5; D unresolved. The germline CDR1 and CDR2 sequences are SNHLY and FYNNEI. The V end was cut by 6 bases, the J end by 5 bases, with 16 bases between. CDR3 length equals 14 residues. CDR3 region: CASRQELSVETQYF. The DNA of the CDR3 is TGTGCCAGCAGACAAGAACTTTCAGTGGAGACCCAGTACTTC.

The V and J genes are TRBV5-4 and TRBJ1-1, with 7 positions matching TRBD1. Trimming cost V 5 bases and J 6 bases; bases outside gene matches: 10. The CDR3 sequence is 14 residues long. Germline loops: CDR1 SGHNT, CDR2 YYREEE (reference sequence). The CDR3 loop reads CASRPRQGLAEAFF. Here the CDR3 DNA reads TGTGCCAGCAGGCCTAGACAGGGACTAGCTGAAGCTTTCTTT.

Ten or more counts support this clonotype. The CDR3 DNA sequence: TGCAGCATGACGGGGAGCACAGATACGCAGTATTTT. Translation: CSMTGSTDTQYF. The rearrangement joins TRBV29-1 to TRBJ2-3; weak D call: TRBD2 (5 bases). Trimming took 8 bases from V and 0 from J, leaving 9 bases between them. The CDR3 extends over 12 amino acids. Germline V gives CDR1 SQVTM, CDR2 ANQGSEA.

This clonotype was picked up a small number of times. The chain uses TRBV29-1 and TRBJ2-7, with a weak D call TRBD2 (7 bases). Germline V gene lookup returns CDR1 SQVTM and CDR2 ANQGSEA. The CDR3 totals 13 residues. V was clipped by 4 bases and J by 4 bases, with 14 bases between them. Here the CDR3 reads CSVVRGAGYEQYF. Written as DNA, the CDR3 is TGCAGCGTTGTTCGGGGGGCTGGTTACGAGCAGTACTTC.

V is TRBV4-1 and J is TRBJ2-2; 11 positions match TRBD2. V lost 3 bases to trimming and J lost 4 bases; unmatched junction nucleotides: 4. This CDR3 contains 16 residues. Germline-derived CDR1 and CDR2 are MGHRA and YSYEKL. Written as DNA, the CDR3 is TGCGCCAGCAGCCAGACTAGCGGGGCTCTCACCGGGGAGCTGTTTTTT. Translating gives CASSQTSGALTGELFF.

This clonotype showed up many times. V is TRBV11-1 and J is TRBJ2-2; 11 bases align to TRBD2. CDR3 size: 18 residues. V lost 2 bases, J lost 2 bases, and 7 bases stayed unmatched. From germline, CDR1 is SGHAT and CDR2 FQDESV (reference sequence). The DNA for the CDR3 is TGTGCCAGCAGCTTATTACTAGCGGGGGCCGCTAACACCGGGGAGCTGTTTTTT. Its protein product is CASSLLLAGAANTGELFF.

Ten or more counts support this clonotype. The rearrangement uses TRBV5-1 and TRBJ2-5; possible D gene TRBD1, 6 bases. The CDR3 spans 15 residues. Trimming shortened V by 0 bases and J by 4 bases, and 13 bases separated the two germline ends. CDR1 and CDR2 from the germline V gene are SGHRS and YFSETQ. The CDR3 DNA sequence: TGCGCCAGCAGCTTGGATGGTGACAGGCTAGAGACCCAGTACTTC. This gives the protein CASSLDGDRLETQYF.

This clonotype appeared many times. V is TRBV4-2 and J is TRBJ1-4; D gene unclear. This CDR3 has 14 amino acids. Trimming took off 2 bases at V and 7 bases at J, with 11 bases between the two ends. Germline V CDR1 and CDR2: LGHNA, YNFKEQ. The CDR3 spells CASSQPHLSEKLFF. CDR3 in DNA: TGTGCCAGCAGCCAACCCCACTTAAGTGAAAAACTGTTTTTT.

This clonotype was detected only a few times. The J gene is TRBJ2-3, the V gene TRBV12-3 or TRBV12-4, with D uncertain. There are 11 residues in the CDR3. The V end lost 4 bases, the J end lost 5 bases, and 4 bases lay between the germline ends. The CDR3: CASSYRDTQYF. The DNA of the CDR3 is TGTGCCAGCAGTTATAGAGATACGCAGTATTTT.

This clonotype occurred a few times. The gene calls are TRBV19 and TRBJ1-5; D is unclear. V lost 1 base and J 8 bases, leaving 15 bases between the germline ends. Per the germline V gene, CDR1 is LNHDA and CDR2 is SQIVND (reference sequence). This CDR3 is built from 15 residues. The CDR3 loop reads CASSIVKDGLKPQHF. For the CDR3, the DNA is TGTGCCAGTAGTATAGTTAAAGATGGGTTAAAGCCCCAGCATTTT. Full variable domain (remainder filled in from reference TRBV19 and TRBJ1-5): DGGITQSPKYLFRKEGQNVTLSCEQNLNHDAMYWYRQDPGQGLRLIYYSQIVNDFQKGDIAEGYSVSREKKESFPLTVTSAQKNPTAFYLCASSIVKDGLKPQHFGDGTRLSIL.

This clonotype has a count of ten or more. The chain employs TRBV7-8 and TRBJ1-1; D unclear. The length of the CDR3 is 13 residues. The germline gives CDR1 SGHVS, CDR2 FQNEAQ. V lost 5 bases and J 1 base, leaving 8 bases between the germline ends. The CDR3, as DNA: TGTGCCAGCAGCAAAGCTGGGAACACTGAAGCTTTCTTT. This codes for CASSKAGNTEAFF.

Ten or more counts support this clonotype. This chain connects TRBV9 to TRBJ2-2, with 12 bases identical to TRBD2. The V gene's germline CDR1 is SGDLS and CDR2 YYNGEE. The CDR3 loop spans 19 amino acids. The V and J ends lost 0 bases and 4 bases, in that order; junction bases with no gene match: 10. CDR3 in amino acids: CASSVDPLAGGLGTGELFF. CDR3 coding DNA: TGTGCCAGCAGCGTAGATCCCCTAGCGGGGGGGCTTGGCACCGGGGAGCTGTTTTTT.

The chain is built from TRBV6-6 and TRBJ1-6; D remains unclear. Germline-derived CDR1 and CDR2 are MNHNY and SVGAGI (reference sequence). V dropped 0 bases and J dropped 13 bases, with 10 bases sitting between them. The CDR3 is 13 residues long. The CDR3 loop is CASSYSDDSPLHF. CDR3 coding DNA: TGTGCCAGCAGTTACTCTGATGACTCGCCCCTCCACTTT.

This clonotype was seen a handful of times. For the CDR3, the DNA is TGTGCCAGCGGGACAGTGAACACCGGGGAGCTGTTTTTT. It is translated as CASGTVNTGELFF. The chain combines TRBV2 with TRBJ2-2; 7 bases are shared with TRBD1. The CDR3 totals 13 residues. V lost 8 bases, J lost 1 base, and 1 base stayed unmatched. Germline CDR1 reads SNHLY; CDR2 reads FYNNEI.

This clonotype was recorded a few times. The rearrangement uses TRBV6-5 and TRBJ2-3; D is unclear. CDR1 is MNHEY, CDR2 SVGAGI, per germline. V dropped 8 bases and J dropped 4 bases, with 13 bases sitting between them. This CDR3 has 13 residues. Written as DNA, the CDR3 is TGTGCCAGCGGGTACGGATTTTCAGATACGCAGTATTTT. This codes for CASGYGFSDTQYF.

V gene TRBV7-2 combines with J gene TRBJ1-1; 9 bases are a match to TRBD1. In germline, CDR1 is SGHTA, CDR2 FQGNSA. The CDR3 contains 15 residues. V lost 4 bases to trimming and J lost 3 bases; unmatched junction nucleotides: 6. The CDR3 DNA sequence: TGTGCCAGCAGCTCCACAGGGGGCGCTTACACTGAAGCTTTCTTT. Amino acids: CASSSTGGAYTEAFF.

The chain joins TRBV5-1 to TRBJ1-1; 7 bases are shared with TRBD1. Germline lookup yields CDR1 SGHRS and CDR2 YFSETQ. There are 15 residues in the CDR3. V shed 0 bases, J shed 4 bases, and the junction held 6 bases outside the gene matches. CDR3 amino acids: CASSLEARGITEAFF. CDR3 nucleotide sequence: TGCGCCAGCAGCTTGGAGGCCAGGGGGATCACTGAAGCTTTCTTT.

This sequence joins TRBV6-2 or TRBV6-3 and TRBJ2-1; 10 bases fit TRBD2. This CDR3 comprises 16 residues. CDR1 is MNHEY, CDR2 SVGEGT, per germline. V gave up 0 bases and J gave up 1 base; unmatched junction bases: 0. CDR3 protein: CASSYSGLASYNEQFF. In DNA, the CDR3 is TGTGCCAGCAGTTACTCGGGACTAGCGTCCTACAATGAGCAGTTCTTC.

This clonotype was recorded at least ten times. This chain joins TRBV13 and TRBJ1-1, with D possibly being TRBD1 (5 bases). The CDR3 length is 11 residues. Looked up from germline, CDR1 is PRHDT and CDR2 is FYEKMQ (reference sequence). V was clipped by 5 bases and J by 8 bases, with 9 bases between them. The CDR3 nucleotides are TGTGCCAGCAGCATACGACAGGAAGCTTTCTTT. This codes for CASSIRQEAFF.

This clonotype was recorded many times. V and J are TRBV4-1 and TRBJ1-4; D call uncertain. The CDR3 sequence is 17 residues long. Per the germline V gene, CDR1 is MGHRA and CDR2 is YSYEKL. Trimming left V 4 bases short and J 0 bases short, with 15 bases between. CDR3 region: CASSRILQSATNEKLFF. For the CDR3, the DNA is TGCGCCAGCAGCCGCATCTTACAGAGTGCAACTAATGAAAAACTGTTTTTT.

The V call is TRBV18, the J call TRBJ1-1; D may be TRBD1 (5 bases). This CDR3 region has 13 residues. Trimming left V 2 bases short and J 7 bases short, with 11 bases between. Germline CDR1 is KGHSH and CDR2 is LQKENI. The CDR3 loop reads CASSPDRYNEAFF. In DNA form, the CDR3 reads TGTGCCAGCTCACCAGACAGATACAATGAAGCTTTCTTT.

This clonotype was counted only a few times. V usage is TRBV7-9 and J usage is TRBJ1-5; no clear D. CDR1 is SEHNR, CDR2 FQNEAQ, per germline (reference sequence). This CDR3 has 14 amino acids. Trimming removed 5 bases at V and 9 bases at J, with 17 bases between. The CDR3 protein is CASSPSFYARPQHF. The CDR3 DNA is TGTGCCAGCAGCCCTAGCTTTTATGCCAGGCCCCAGCATTTT.

This clonotype was recorded at least ten times. This chain uses TRBV27 with TRBJ1-4; TRBD1 is a possible D gene (6 bases). CDR1 is MNHEY and CDR2 is SMNVEV in the germline V gene (reference sequence). This CDR3 region has 15 residues. V was pared by 6 bases and J by 1 base, with 12 bases between. The CDR3 DNA is TGTGCCAGCAGCCGGACAGTCCGAACTAATGAAAAACTGTTTTTT. Residues: CASSRTVRTNEKLFF.

The chain links TRBV4-1 to TRBJ2-5; 13 bases are a match to TRBD2. This CDR3 contains 20 residues. The junction had 20 bases not matched to a gene; V was cut back by 5 bases and J by 5 bases. The germline CDR1 and CDR2 sequences are MGHRA and YSYEKL. The CDR3 is CASSLATGTSGDRKEETQYF. Here the CDR3 DNA reads TGCGCCAGCAGCTTGGCCACCGGGACTAGCGGGGACCGCAAGGAGGAGACCCAGTACTTC.

This clonotype appeared many times. The chain recombines TRBV7-9 with TRBJ2-7; D might be TRBD2 (5 bases). The CDR3 covers 11 residues. CDR1 is SEHNR and CDR2 is FQNEAQ in the germline V gene (reference sequence). V was trimmed by 11 bases and J by 7 bases, leaving 15 bases between them. The CDR3: CALGLQTEQYF. The CDR3 region has the DNA TGTGCCCTCGGACTGCAGACTGAGCAGTACTTC.

This clonotype was seen repeatedly, ten times or more. The DNA for the CDR3 is TGTGCCAGCAGCTCGGGACAGTCCTCAGGCGATGAGCAGTTCTTC. This gives the protein CASSSGQSSGDEQFF. The chain recombines TRBV12-3 or TRBV12-4 with TRBJ2-1; 7 bases fit TRBD1. Unmatched junction bases numbered 13, after V lost 6 bases and J lost 8 bases. This CDR3 has 15 residues.